This T cell receptor (beta chain) comes out of a study of cytomegalovirus exposure and HLA in healthy donors. All the people who gave samples were healthy bone marrow donors. Germline-derived CDR1 and CDR2 are MGHRA and YSYEKL. The CDR3 sequence is 17 residues long. Trimming took 1 base from V and 4 from J; bases not matched to a gene: 12. The study ran its PCR with 60 Vbeta and 13 Jbeta primers. Repertoires were generated with immunoSEQ multiplex PCR, while TCRdb's copy carries only in-frame clones and drops some. The sample gives about 200,000 clones, over 65% of which show up once; 2.9% is in the top ten. Whole-study findings and limits: Data from an earlier analysis indicated that most TCR beta V segments were productive either about 90% or about 30% of the time. Later on, an analysis tied around 17,000 TCR beta sequences to HLA alleles at 0.05 false discovery rate. High sensitivity and specificity were reportedly achieved when the classifier diagnosed cytomegalovirus status.

The sample holds one count of this clone. Its cognate antigen is unknown. The receptor's source is a woman in her twenties or thirties in good health and CMV-seronegative. The sequencing input was PBMCs. The V gene is TRBV4-1, the J gene TRBJ2-7; 8 bases agree with TRBD2. The CDR3 region has the DNA TGCGCCAGCAGCCAAGTTTTCGGGGCGGGAGGTTCTTACGAGCAGTACTTC. Its translation is CASSQVFGAGGSYEQYF.